This section outlines one T cell receptor (beta chain) sequence together with its context. Germline lookup yields CDR1 LGHNA and CDR2 YNFKEQ. The CDR3 is 16 residues long. V lost 1 base and J lost 4; bases outside the gene matches: 5. Extracted RNA was reverse transcribed, and the resulting cDNA served as sequencing template. Assay: immunoSEQ multiplex PCR; the TCRdb copy retains only in-frame clones and omits some. The data hold hundreds of thousands of clones, with under 70% observed a single time. This specimen comes from a study of CD8+ T cells in alopecia areata. The specimen comprised CD4+ T cells sorted from blood, sampled at week 0. This chain links TRBV4-2 with TRBJ1-5; 9 nucleotides match TRBD1. The receptor was isolated from a human donor with alopecia areata. The CDR3 region has the DNA TGTGCCAGCAGCCAAGTCGCCGGACAGGGGAATCAGCCCCAGCATTTT. It yields the protein CASSQVAGQGNQPQHF.